The clone carrying this T cell receptor beta chain was seen many times. Individual cDNA molecules were tagged with unique molecular identifiers. TCRdb passed the 5' RACE reads through MiXCR, listing each CDR3 protein once. This table has around 83,000 distinct CDR3 sequences, roughly 10% appearing once. This CDR3 region has 14 residues. V gave up 2 bases and J gave up 3 bases, with 8 bases separating them. In germline, CDR1 is SGHTA, CDR2 FQGNSA. The data originate from a study of early T cells in non-severe SARS-CoV-2 infection. Study-wide background: Sequencing targeted bulk RNA from unsorted whole blood, leaving chains unpaired.

The source was whole blood, collected at baseline. The TCR was taken from an adult who was a healthcare worker with PCR-confirmed SARS-CoV-2 infection or an uninfected control (not recorded which). V and J are TRBV7-2 and TRBJ1-5; no clear D. In nucleotides, the CDR3 is TGTGCCAGCAGCTTATGGACGGACAATCAGCCCCAGCATTTT. Its translation: CASSLWTDNQPQHF.